One and the same sample provided the 11 T cell receptor beta chains below, sequenced in a study of OX40 agonist ivuxolimab in advanced cancers. Here immunoSEQ multiplex PCR was the method, and the copy in TCRdb shows in-frame clones only, minus some. The sample holds about 73,000 clones, 88% seen once. This specimen consisted of CD4+ or CD8+ T cells sorted from blood, obtained in a trial of the OX40 agonist ivuxolimab. Receptors were obtained from an adult with an advanced solid tumor such as melanoma, head and neck, liver or kidney cancer.

The J gene is TRBJ2-3, the V gene TRBV12-5; the D is unclear. Trimming cost V 1 base and J 1 base, with 9 bases left between them. From germline, CDR1 is LGHNT and CDR2 FRNRAP. The CDR3 extends over 15 amino acids. This CDR3 reads CASGLGAGRTDTQYF. CDR3 coding DNA: TGTGCTAGTGGTTTGGGGGCAGGCCGCACAGATACGCAGTATTTT.

This rearrangement joins TRBV18 to TRBJ1-1, with a tentative D call TRBD1 (6 bases). CDR3 length: 16 residues. Trimming stripped 1 base from V and 3 bases from J, with 15 bases between. Per germline, CDR1 KGHSH and CDR2 LQKENI. The CDR3 here is CASSPLPGQGHTEAFF. The CDR3 coding sequence is TGTGCCAGCTCACCACTCCCCGGGCAGGGGCACACTGAAGCTTTCTTT.

This sequence joins TRBV19 and TRBJ2-7, with D maybe TRBD1 (5 bases). The ends were cut back, 6 bases at V and 1 base at J, with 19 bases in the middle. Germline lookup yields CDR1 LNHDA and CDR2 SQIVND (reference sequence). The CDR3 is 16 residues long. The CDR3 sequence is CASSLGHHNPSYEQYF. The CDR3, as DNA: TGTGCCAGTAGCCTCGGACACCACAACCCTTCCTACGAGCAGTACTTC.

This clone came up once. The chain carries TRBV10-1 and TRBJ2-5; 8 positions match TRBD1. V shed 2 bases, J shed 5 bases, and the junction held 7 bases outside the gene matches. Germline loops: CDR1 WNHNN, CDR2 SYGVQD (reference sequence). The length of the CDR3 is 15 residues. CDR3 amino acids: CASSEVQGARETQYF. CDR3 bases: TGCGCCAGCAGTGAGGTGCAGGGGGCGCGGGAGACCCAGTACTTC.

The chain uses TRBV27 and TRBJ2-3, with a possible D match to TRBD1 (5 bases). The CDR3 is made up of 13 amino acids. Per germline, CDR1 MNHEY and CDR2 SMNVEV (reference sequence). Trimming shortened V by 6 bases and J by 13 bases, and 20 bases separated the two germline ends. The CDR3: CASRRILRSGKYF. In nucleotides, the CDR3 is TGTGCCAGCAGACGTATCCTCAGGTCAGGGAAGTATTTT.

This chain links TRBV29-1 with TRBJ2-3, with D possibly matching TRBD1 (6 bases). The length of the CDR3 is 14 residues. Trimming pared 5 bases from V and 3 bases from J, leaving 15 bases between. Germline CDR1 and CDR2: SQVTM and ANQGSEA. The CDR3 nucleotides read TGCAGCGTTTCCCAGGGGATCCGGACAGATACGCAGTATTTT. It translates to CSVSQGIRTDTQYF.

A word on this clone: At one boundary the junction diverges from the germline segment, which might be a read error. The chain couples TRBV7-7 to TRBJ2-5; possibly TRBD1 or TRBD2 for D (7 bases each). The CDR3 has 15 residues. Germline CDR1 is SSHAT and CDR2 is FNYEAQ (reference sequence). The CDR3 is CASSSGGGRQETQYF. The CDR3 nucleotides are TGTGCTAGCAGCTCAGGGGGAGGGCGGCAAGAGACCCAGTACTTC. Looking up the rest from reference TRBV7-7 and TRBJ2-5 gives the full variable domain: GAGVSQSPRYKVTKRGQDVTLRCDPISSHATLYWYQQALGQGPEFLTYFNYEAQPDKSGLPSDRFSAERPEGSISTLTIQRTEQRDSAMYRCASSSGGGRQETQYFGPGTRLLVL.

This clone was seen more than once but under ten times. The chain has TRBV6-5 and TRBJ1-4, with 8 bases matching TRBD1. Germline lookup yields CDR1 MNHEY and CDR2 SVGAGI. The ends lost 3 bases at V and 8 bases at J; junction bases unmatched: 5. The CDR3 is made up of 14 amino acids. Here the CDR3 DNA reads TGTGCCAGCAGTTATGGTGACAGGGGAGAAAAACTGTTTTTT. This sequence encodes CASSYGDRGEKLFF.

The V call is TRBV5-1, the J call TRBJ2-7; D may match TRBD1 or TRBD2 (5 bases each). V lost 4 bases, J lost 3 bases, and 17 bases lay in between. In germline, CDR1 is SGHRS, CDR2 YFSETQ. This CDR3 comprises 15 residues. This CDR3 is CASSVGTGPNYEQYF. The CDR3 region has the DNA TGCGCCAGCAGCGTCGGGACGGGGCCTAACTACGAGCAGTACTTC.

This clone was recorded once. This chain uses TRBV6-1 with TRBJ1-5, with 8 bases identical to TRBD1. Germline loops: CDR1 MNHNS, CDR2 SASEGT. The CDR3 spans 16 residues. The V gene end was trimmed by 4 bases and the J gene end by 4 bases; junction bases not matched to a gene: 9. The CDR3 loop is CASSVVGQGRNQPQHF. The CDR3 DNA reads TGTGCCAGCAGTGTAGTCGGACAGGGTAGGAATCAGCCCCAGCATTTT.

The rearrangement joins TRBV6-5 to TRBJ2-7, with 8 nucleotides matching TRBD1. Germline CDR1 reads MNHEY; CDR2 reads SVGAGI. V trimming: 8 bases; J trimming: 2 bases; junction bases outside the gene matches: 2. This CDR3 has 12 residues. The CDR3 nucleotides are TGTGCCAGCTCCAGGGGGCCCTACGAGCAGTACTTC. Translation gives CASSRGPYEQYF.